Listed below are T cell receptor beta chains from one sample, sequenced in a study of CD8 T cells in Susac syndrome. In TCRdb, the immunoSEQ multiplex PCR reads were re-called with MiXCR into one record per CDR3 protein. The data hold roughly 200,000 distinct CDR3 sequences, with around 94% observed a single time. The sequenced sample was CD4+ T cells from PBMCs. These receptors were obtained from a human donor with Susac syndrome. The conserved cysteine and the conserved F or W are not part of the CDR3 here. D genes are given only for firm matches.

ATRGAGSYNEQF	TRBV15	12	-	TRBJ2-1
ASSQSRARVTEAF	TRBV4-3	13	-	TRBJ1-1
AWSVLGLYTEAF	TRBV30	12	-	TRBJ1-1
ASSSSPGNTDTQY	TRBV11-2	13	-	TRBJ2-3
SGGLAGGTDTQY	TRBV29-1	12	TRBD2	TRBJ2-3
ASSLNEEKLF	TRBV7-2	10	-	TRBJ1-4
ASSDRIGTEAF	TRBV6-1	11	-	TRBJ1-1
ASILRTSGSSDTGELF	TRBV11-2	16	TRBD2	TRBJ2-2
ASSPLRAMAIDEQF	TRBV4-1	14	-	TRBJ2-1
SARETAQETQY	TRBV20-1	11	-	TRBJ2-5
ASSREGATYNEQF	TRBV7-8	13	-	TRBJ2-1
SASQGAGTEAF	TRBV20-1	11	TRBD1	TRBJ1-1